This TCR beta chain was sequenced in a study of identical twins (TCRdb year 2016). Regarding the study in general: To test whether fetal clonotypes persist, the study used deep sequencing on TCR alpha and beta repertoires from monozygotic twins, unrelated adults of various ages, and cord blood. To rule out contamination, replicate twin experiments were performed at different times with different library preparation protocols.

Overall study outcomes, separate from this receptor: The excess sharing between twins in beta out-of-frame sequences was weaker because fewer shared sequences reduced the signal-to-noise ratio. Zero-insertion analyses could be partly confounded by invariant T cells such as MAIT and iNKT, although diverse VJ usage argued against such confounding for most clonotypes. Compared with coincidental sharing between unrelated individuals, out-of-frame TCR alpha sequences shared between twins showed an excess of sequences with low generation probability. Conclusions relied on cross-sectional statistical analysis, since the same donors could not be followed over many years. In monozygotic twins, recombination models systematically underestimated out-of-frame TCR alpha sharing, but the models matched the sharing seen between unrelated individuals. Fewer insertions were carried by abundant cord blood beta clonotypes, a similar but weaker trend appeared in young adult naive repertoires, and no such trend appeared in memory repertoires.

Receptors were amplified or captured by 5' RACE. The sample was run on an Illumina HiSeq 2000. A universal primer binding site was introduced by template switching, and a unique molecular identifier was present in the final cDNA, enabling accurate counting of TCR cDNA molecules. Specific primers in the conserved constant-segment region were used to synthesize first-strand cDNA for the TCR alpha and beta chains. To control for contamination, every cDNA library was double barcoded, receiving both a SMART-Mk sample barcode and Illumina barcodes. Two successive PCR steps introduced TruSeq adapter sequences along with Illumina sample barcodes. TCR alpha and beta cDNA libraries were sequenced on the Illumina HiSeq platform with custom primers. As for how the authors treated the data: MiGEC was used to process raw reads and extract unique molecular identifiers, and MiXCR was used to find CDR3 positions. Recombination models were inferred per individual with the repgenHMM and IGoR tools using an EM algorithm. Shared clonotypes were analyzed with the tcR package in R, and sharing was normalized by the product of cloneset sizes. To study raw recombination without the effects of thymic and clonal selection, out-of-frame nonproductive sequences were analyzed. Using fastp trimming at Q25 and MiXCR clonotype assembly, TCRdb reanalyzed the public sequencing data and kept in-frame beta chains. Rows are combined by CDR3 protein, so each entry shows the most common genes and DNA. It is TCRdb's table, rather than the study itself, that gives the V and J calls and clone size. The sample table records 1.5 million to 2 million distinct CDR3 sequences; about 32% of these occur just once. Roughly 0.3% of the sample lies in the top ten.

CDR1 and CDR2 are read off the germline V gene (reference sequence) as SEHNR and FQNEAQ. The CDR3 spans 16 residues, from the cysteine through the phenylalanine. Only the CDR3 DNA stays, 48 bases, in frame from base 1. V and J are truncated by 1 base and 4 bases respectively, leaving an intervening sequence of 16 bases. All donors were healthy Caucasians. This clonotype has a handful of counts. This receptor's antigen is unknown. Nothing much larger sits one base from this clone, and base qualities are not available. The source is a newborn girl in good health. The rearranged chain carries TRBV7-9 and TRBJ1-2, with the D gene not clear enough to name. Sequencing was performed on cord blood. The CDR3 in this case is CASSLDSQVGVYGYTF. Read as DNA, the sequence is TGTGCCAGCAGCTTAGATAGTCAGGTGGGAGTCTATGGCTACACCTTC.